Below, one T cell receptor (beta chain) is given with its context. Its specificity is unknown. The CDR3 runs to 17 residues. Trimming at V came to 1 base and at J to 0 bases, leaving 3 bases not matched to a gene. Germline-derived CDR1 and CDR2 are SGHDT and YYEEEE. The entry originates in a study of cytomegalovirus exposure and HLA in healthy donors. Study results and caveats: Immune exposure was documented only through CMV serostatus. The majority of CMV-associated TCR beta chains were reported as apparently HLA-restricted in a later analysis. Among TCR sequences, most were rare, though some public TCRs appeared in many donors. TRBV6-2, TRBV6-3 and other indistinguishable V segments were excluded.

The PCR used 60 Vbeta and 13 Jbeta primers. TCRdb's table, derived via immunoSEQ multiplex PCR, lists solely in-frame clones and lacks some. The repertoire includes over 150,000 clones, 60% to 85% of them detected once, and around 1.6% sits in the top ten. The V call is TRBV5-6, the J call TRBJ2-5, with 13 bases aligning to TRBD2. The origin of this receptor is a girl aged 5-17 years in good health and CMV-seropositive. The sequenced sample was PBMCs. CDR3 nucleotide sequence: TGTGCCAGCAGCTTGCCCGGACTAGCGGGGGACCAAGAGACCCAGTACTTC. It is translated as CASSLPGLAGDQETQYF.